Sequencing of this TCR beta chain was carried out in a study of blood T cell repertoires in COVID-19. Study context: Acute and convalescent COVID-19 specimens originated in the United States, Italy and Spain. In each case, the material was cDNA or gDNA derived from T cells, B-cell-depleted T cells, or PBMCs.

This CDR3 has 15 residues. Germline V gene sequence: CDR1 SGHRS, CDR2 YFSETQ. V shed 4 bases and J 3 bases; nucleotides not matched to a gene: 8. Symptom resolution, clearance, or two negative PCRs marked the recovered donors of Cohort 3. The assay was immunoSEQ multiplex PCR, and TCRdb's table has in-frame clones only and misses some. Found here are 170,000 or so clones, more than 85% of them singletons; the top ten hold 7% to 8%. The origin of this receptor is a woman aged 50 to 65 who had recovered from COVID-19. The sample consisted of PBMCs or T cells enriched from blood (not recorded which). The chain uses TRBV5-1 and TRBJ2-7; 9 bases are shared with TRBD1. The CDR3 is CASSTNRGRVYEQYF. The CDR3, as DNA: TGCGCCAGCAGCACAAACAGGGGGCGCGTCTACGAGCAGTACTTC. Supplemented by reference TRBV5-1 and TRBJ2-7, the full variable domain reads KAGVTQTPRYLIKTRGQQVTLSCSPISGHRSVSWYQQTPGQGLQFLFEYFSETQRNKGNFPGRFSGRQFSNSRSEMNVSTLELGDSALYLCASSTNRGRVYEQYFGPGTRLTVT.